The source of this T cell receptor (beta chain) is a study of T cell responses to AZD1222 COVID-19 vaccine. General study points: A reported finding is that nearly half of spike-specific TCRs target unmutated variant regions.

About this clone itself: What it recognizes is unknown.

Sequencing used immunoSEQ multiplex PCR; TCRdb keeps in-frame clones, though not all of them. The data contain under 110,000 clones, around 87% of them seen just once; the ten biggest clones take up 9.5% to 13%. The input for sequencing was peripheral blood, taken 28 days after the second AZD1222 dose. This TCR was sampled from an adult who received the AZD1222 COVID-19 vaccine.

The CDR3 DNA follows: TGTGCCAGCAGCCAAGTTGGGGCAGCTCCGGGAGCCCAGCATTTT. Amino acid sequence: CASSQVGAAPGAQHF. This chain connects TRBV3-1 (or the pseudogene TRBV3-2) to TRBJ1-5; D might be TRBD1 (5 bases). Germline assignment: CDR1 LGHDT and CDR2 YNNKEL (reference sequence). Trimming took 1 base from V and 11 from J, leaving 18 bases between them. The CDR3 length is 15 residues.